This T cell receptor beta chain originates from a study of human T cells and chemical hapten exposure. Across the study: Patch tests delivered 0.01% DPC to the upper back and were evaluated at 6 days.

Findings and caveats of the study: Compared with pre-sensitization or healthy control sets, expanded TCRs clustered more. Patch test score showed a positive correlation with PT1 expanded TCR counts.

The CDR3 runs to 16 residues. Looked up from germline, CDR1 is MNHEY and CDR2 is SVGAGI. The V end was cut by 0 bases, the J end by 3 bases, with 15 bases between. In TCRdb, the RACE reads were re-called with MiXCR into one record per CDR3 protein. The repertoire includes roughly 160,000 distinct CDR3 sequences, approximately 14% of them detected once, and 1.7% sits in the top ten. Time point reported: patch test 1, 2 weeks after DPC sensitization. This sample's treatment: therapeutic diphenylcyclopropenone sensitization with weekly scalp DPC. This clonotype was seen a handful of times. The target antigen is unknown.

Sequenced here: whole blood, sampled in connection with sensitization to the hapten diphenylcyclopropenone (DPC). The chain has TRBV6-5 and TRBJ2-7; D could derive from TRBD1 or TRBD2 (5 bases each). This clonotype was obtained from a woman aged 30 to 39 with alopecia areata. Some clones in this sample may be carry-over from other donors' samples. The CDR3 sequence is CASSYSIARAGYEQYF. Here the CDR3 DNA reads TGTGCCAGCAGTTACTCGATAGCCAGGGCGGGCTACGAGCAGTACTTC.